Listed here are 16 T cell receptor beta chains from one sample, sequenced in a study of shared clonotypes between healthy human individuals. The method was immunoSEQ multiplex PCR; TCRdb's version includes in-frame clones alone and lacks a portion of them. Altogether approximately 2.3 million clones are present, 85% to 95% being singletons, with the ten largest covering 0.35% to 0.45%. The specimen was naive CD4+ T cells from PBMCs. Subset here: CD45RA+ positively selected. The receptor source for this set is a man younger than 30 in good health. Some clones in this sample may be carry-over from other donors' samples.

The chain carries TRBV28 and TRBJ2-2, with D perhaps matching TRBD1 or TRBD2 (6 bases each). The CDR3 spans 16 residues. CDR1 is MDHEN, CDR2 SYDVKM, per germline. With 5 bases removed from V and 0 bases from J, the gap between germline ends came to 13 bases. CDR3 protein: CASSPRGRPNTGELFF. In nucleotides, the CDR3 is TGTGCCAGCAGTCCCCGGGGGCGCCCGAACACCGGGGAGCTGTTTTTT.

The J gene is TRBJ2-5, the V gene TRBV2; D is unresolved. The end of the DNA is better explained by TRBJ2-7, so the J call may be wrong. The length of the CDR3 is 10 residues. CDR1 is SNHLY and CDR2 is FYNNEI in the germline V gene. The CDR3: CASRVYEQYF. In DNA form, the CDR3 reads TGTGCCAGCAGGGTCTACGAGCAGTACTTC.

The chain has TRBV18 and TRBJ2-3; D is tentatively TRBD1 or TRBD2 (5 bases each). Trimming pared 3 bases from V and 2 bases from J, leaving 12 bases between. The CDR3 has 15 amino acids. Germline CDR1 KGHSH, CDR2 LQKENI. CDR3 region: CASSPPGPDTDTQYF. DNA of the CDR3: TGTGCCAGCTCACCCCCGGGACCAGACACAGATACGCAGTATTTT.

The rearrangement links TRBV2 to TRBJ1-1; 7 bases agree with TRBD1. Germline V gives CDR1 SNHLY, CDR2 FYNNEI. V lost 4 bases and J lost 2; bases outside the gene matches: 10. The CDR3 sequence is 16 residues long. CDR3 sequence reads: CASSGSYGTVNTEAFF. CDR3 nucleotides: TGTGCCAGCAGTGGTTCTTACGGGACAGTAAACACTGAAGCTTTCTTT.

V usage is TRBV29-1 and J usage is TRBJ2-3, with D unresolved. Germline CDR1 SQVTM, CDR2 ANQGSEA. The CDR3 has 14 amino acids. With 4 bases removed from V and 1 base from J, the gap between germline ends came to 12 bases. CDR3 region: CSVVDAFGTDTQYF. DNA of the CDR3: TGCAGCGTTGTAGACGCCTTTGGCACAGATACGCAGTATTTT.

The rearrangement uses TRBV28 and TRBJ1-1; D gene unclear. CDR3 length equals 14 residues. Germline values: CDR1 MDHEN, CDR2 SYDVKM. The V end was cut by 2 bases, the J end by 6 bases, with 13 bases between. The DNA of the CDR3 is TGTGCCAGCAGTTTAGAGGTCAGGATCTCTGAAGCTTTCTTT. This translates into CASSLEVRISEAFF.

This chain links TRBV5-1 with TRBJ2-7, with a possible D match to TRBD1 (5 bases). The germline CDR1 and CDR2 sequences are SGHRS and YFSETQ. The CDR3 totals 16 residues. With 4 bases removed from V and 0 bases from J, the gap between germline ends came to 17 bases. This chain's CDR3 is CASSPLRLGDSYEQYF. The CDR3 DNA reads TGCGCCAGCAGCCCTCTCCGTCTAGGGGACTCCTACGAGCAGTACTTC.

V and J are TRBV5-1 and TRBJ2-1, with TRBD1 as a possible D gene (6 bases). Trimming cost V 0 bases and J 4 bases, with 14 bases left between them. This CDR3 contains 16 residues. In germline, CDR1 is SGHRS, CDR2 YFSETQ. CDR3 in amino acids: CASSLGHRTAYNEQFF. CDR3 in DNA: TGCGCCAGCAGCTTGGGACATCGGACAGCTTACAATGAGCAGTTCTTC.

This rearrangement joins TRBV23-1 to TRBJ2-7; D is possibly TRBD1 or TRBD2 (6 bases each). TRBV23-1 is treated as an ORF (open reading frame) with a function not yet certain. The V end was cut by 6 bases, the J end by 2 bases, with 20 bases between. This CDR3 is built from 16 residues. The DNA of the CDR3 is TGCGCCAGCAGACAGCTGCGGCGGGACACCCCCTACGAGCAGTACTTC. Its translation: CASRQLRRDTPYEQYF.

The chain recombines TRBV6-1 with TRBJ2-3; D might be TRBD2 (6 bases). Germline V CDR1 and CDR2: MNHNS, SASEGT. Trimming took 4 bases from V and 3 from J, leaving 17 bases between them. The CDR3 loop spans 16 amino acids. CDR3 sequence: CASSARRSRGTDTQYF. The CDR3 DNA is TGTGCCAGCAGTGCCCGCCGGTCACGGGGGACAGATACGCAGTATTTT.

The chain carries TRBV6-1 and TRBJ2-7, with 7 bases fitting TRBD1. J lost 3 bases, V lost 6 bases, and 2 bases had no gene match. The germline V gene has CDR1 MNHNS and CDR2 SASEGT. The CDR3 covers 12 residues. CDR3 residues: CASRRQGYEQYF. CDR3 DNA: TGTGCCAGCAGACGACAGGGCTACGAGCAGTACTTC.

V and J are TRBV19 and TRBJ1-1; D remains unclear. Trimming left V 0 bases short and J 4 bases short, with 15 bases between. Germline V gene sequence: CDR1 LNHDA, CDR2 SQIVND (reference sequence). This CDR3 has 16 residues. The CDR3 coding sequence is TGTGCCAGTAGTATAGATCCTTTTTTGGGCGGCACTGAAGCTTTCTTT. Protein sequence: CASSIDPFLGGTEAFF. Combining the CDR3 with reference TRBV19 and TRBJ1-1 gives the whole variable domain DGGITQSPKYLFRKEGQNVTLSCEQNLNHDAMYWYRQDPGQGLRLIYYSQIVNDFQKGDIAEGYSVSREKKESFPLTVTSAQKNPTAFYLCASSIDPFLGGTEAFFGQGTRLTVV.

This rearrangement joins TRBV19 to TRBJ1-1, with D uncertain. CDR1 LNHDA and CDR2 SQIVND come from the germline V gene (reference sequence). Trimming removed 7 bases at V and 0 bases at J, with 15 bases between. The CDR3 covers 15 residues. This CDR3 is CASTSAAYMNTEAFF. The CDR3 DNA reads as TGTGCCAGTACCTCGGCGGCTTATATGAACACTGAAGCTTTCTTT. Full variable domain (remainder filled in from reference TRBV19 and TRBJ1-1): DGGITQSPKYLFRKEGQNVTLSCEQNLNHDAMYWYRQDPGQGLRLIYYSQIVNDFQKGDIAEGYSVSREKKESFPLTVTSAQKNPTAFYLCASTSAAYMNTEAFFGQGTRLTVV.

The J gene is TRBJ1-2, the V gene TRBV28; D might be TRBD1 (6 bases). Germline loops: CDR1 MDHEN, CDR2 SYDVKM. V was trimmed by 1 base and J by 14 bases, leaving 20 bases between them. CDR3 size: 14 residues. Here the CDR3 reads CASSLSVTGYGETF. CDR3 sequence (DNA): TGTGCCAGCAGTTTATCCGTGACAGGATACGGGGAAACCTTC.

This clone has just a few counts. The same CDR3 arises from other DNA sequences in this sample as well. V is TRBV7-9 and J is TRBJ2-2; TRBD1 or TRBD2 may be the D gene (5 bases each). CDR1 SEHNR and CDR2 FQNEAQ come from the germline V gene (reference sequence). The CDR3 runs 15 residues. V gave up 0 bases and J gave up 0 bases, with 5 bases separating them. This CDR3 reads CASSLAGPNTGELFF. CDR3 bases: TGTGCCAGCAGCTTAGCGGGACCGAACACCGGGGAGCTGTTTTTT.

The DNA for the CDR3 is TGTGCCAGAAGCTTGAGTTTCTACTACGAGCAGTACTTC. Protein product: CARSLSFYYEQYF. The chain links TRBV5-3 to TRBJ2-7; D not certain. TRBV5-3 is labeled an ORF, and its function is uncertain. The V end was cut by 1 base, the J end by 3 bases, with 8 bases between. The CDR3 runs to 13 residues.